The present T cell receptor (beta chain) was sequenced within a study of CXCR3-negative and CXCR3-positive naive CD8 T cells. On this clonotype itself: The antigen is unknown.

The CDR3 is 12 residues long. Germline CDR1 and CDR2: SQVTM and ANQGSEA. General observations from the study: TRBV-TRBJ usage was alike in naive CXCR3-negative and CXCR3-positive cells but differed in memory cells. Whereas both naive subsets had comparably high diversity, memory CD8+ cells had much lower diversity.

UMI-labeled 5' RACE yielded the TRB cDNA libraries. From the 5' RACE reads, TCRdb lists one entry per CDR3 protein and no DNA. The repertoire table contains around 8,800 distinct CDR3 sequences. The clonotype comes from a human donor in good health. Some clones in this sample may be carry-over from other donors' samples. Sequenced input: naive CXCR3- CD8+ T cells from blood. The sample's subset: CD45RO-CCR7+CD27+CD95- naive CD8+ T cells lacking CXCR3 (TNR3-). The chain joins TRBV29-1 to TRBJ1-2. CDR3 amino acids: CSVVIGLYGYTF.